This T cell receptor beta chain was captured in a study of shared clonotypes between healthy human individuals. Study details: Donor ages ranged 18 to 49 years: two women, a few men.

The CDR3 is 19 amino acids. Trimming shortened V by 0 bases and J by 5 bases, and 23 bases separated the two germline ends. Germline lookup yields CDR1 MGHRA and CDR2 YSYEKL. Here immunoSEQ multiplex PCR was the method, and the copy in TCRdb shows in-frame clones only, minus some. The table includes roughly 2 million clones, nearly 97% detected once. The J gene is TRBJ1-5, the V gene TRBV4-1; D is unresolved. The TCR comes from a man younger than 35 in good health. The specimen sequenced was naive CD4+ T cells sorted from blood. The subset is: CD45RA+ positively selected. The CDR3 DNA reads TGCGCCAGCAGCCAAGAGGAGGTGAGGGAGGCCGTCCGACATCAGCCCCAGCATTTT. Translating it yields CASSQEEVREAVRHQPQHF.